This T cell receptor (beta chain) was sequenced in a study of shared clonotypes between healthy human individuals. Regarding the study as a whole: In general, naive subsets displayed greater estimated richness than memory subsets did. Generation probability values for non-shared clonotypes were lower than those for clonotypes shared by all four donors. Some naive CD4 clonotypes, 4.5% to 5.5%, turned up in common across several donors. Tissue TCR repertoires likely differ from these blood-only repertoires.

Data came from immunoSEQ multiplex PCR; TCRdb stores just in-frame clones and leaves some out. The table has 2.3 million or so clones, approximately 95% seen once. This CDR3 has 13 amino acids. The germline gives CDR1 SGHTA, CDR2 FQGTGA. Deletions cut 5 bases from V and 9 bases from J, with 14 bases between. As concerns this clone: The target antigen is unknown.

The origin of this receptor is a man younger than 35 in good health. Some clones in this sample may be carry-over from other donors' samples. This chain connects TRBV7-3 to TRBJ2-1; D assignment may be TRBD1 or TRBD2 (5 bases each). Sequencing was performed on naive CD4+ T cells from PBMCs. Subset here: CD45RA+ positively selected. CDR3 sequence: CASSPPGPGEQFF. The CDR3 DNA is TGTGCCAGCAGCCCCCCGGGGCCTGGTGAGCAGTTCTTC.